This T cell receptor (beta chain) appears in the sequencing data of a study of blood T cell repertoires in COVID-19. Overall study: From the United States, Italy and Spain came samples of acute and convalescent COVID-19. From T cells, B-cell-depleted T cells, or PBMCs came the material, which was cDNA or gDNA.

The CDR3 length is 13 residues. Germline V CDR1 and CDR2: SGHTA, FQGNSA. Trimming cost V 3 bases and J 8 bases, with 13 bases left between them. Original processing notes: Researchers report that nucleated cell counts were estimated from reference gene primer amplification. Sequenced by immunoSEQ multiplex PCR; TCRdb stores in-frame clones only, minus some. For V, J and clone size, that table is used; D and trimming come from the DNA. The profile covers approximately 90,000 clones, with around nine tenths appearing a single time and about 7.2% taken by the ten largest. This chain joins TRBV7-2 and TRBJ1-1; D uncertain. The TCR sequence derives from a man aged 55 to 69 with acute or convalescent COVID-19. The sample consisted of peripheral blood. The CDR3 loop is CASSFSEATEAFF. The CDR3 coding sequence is TGTGCCAGCAGCTTCTCCGAGGCCACGGAAGCTTTCTTT. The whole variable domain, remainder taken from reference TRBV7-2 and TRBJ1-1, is GAGVSQSPSNKVTEKGKDVELRCDPISGHTALYWYRQSLGQGLEFLIYFQGNSAPDKSGLPSDRFSAERTGGSVSTLTIQRTQQEDSAVYLCASSFSEATEAFFGQGTRLTVV.